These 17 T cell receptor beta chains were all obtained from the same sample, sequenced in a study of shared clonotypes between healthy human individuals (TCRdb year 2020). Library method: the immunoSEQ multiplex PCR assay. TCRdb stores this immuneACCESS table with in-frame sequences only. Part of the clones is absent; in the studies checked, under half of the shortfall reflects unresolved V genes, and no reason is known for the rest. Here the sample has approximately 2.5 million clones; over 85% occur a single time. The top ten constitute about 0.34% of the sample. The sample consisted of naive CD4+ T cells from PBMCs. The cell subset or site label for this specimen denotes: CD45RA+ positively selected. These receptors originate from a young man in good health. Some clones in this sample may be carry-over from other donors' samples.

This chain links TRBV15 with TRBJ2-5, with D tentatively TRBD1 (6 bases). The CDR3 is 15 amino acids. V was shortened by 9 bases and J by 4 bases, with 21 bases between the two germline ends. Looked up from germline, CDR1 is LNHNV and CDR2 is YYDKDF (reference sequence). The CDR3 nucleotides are TGTGCCACGAGCGTGGGACAATTAGACAGAGAGACCCAGTACTTC. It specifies CATSVGQLDRETQYF.

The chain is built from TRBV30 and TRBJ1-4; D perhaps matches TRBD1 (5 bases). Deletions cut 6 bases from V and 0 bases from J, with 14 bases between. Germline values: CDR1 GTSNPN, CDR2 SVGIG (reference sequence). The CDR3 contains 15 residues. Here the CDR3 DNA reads TGTGCCTGCCAGGAATGGGGGGCAACTAATGAAAAACTGTTTTTT. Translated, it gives CACQEWGATNEKLFF.

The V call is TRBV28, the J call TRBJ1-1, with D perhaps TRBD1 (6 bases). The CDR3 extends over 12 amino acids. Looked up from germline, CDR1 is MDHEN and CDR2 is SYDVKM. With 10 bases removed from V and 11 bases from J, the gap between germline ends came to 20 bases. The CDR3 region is CATLSGGRNAFF. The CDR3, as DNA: TGTGCCACCCTCTCGGGGGGGCGTAATGCTTTCTTT.

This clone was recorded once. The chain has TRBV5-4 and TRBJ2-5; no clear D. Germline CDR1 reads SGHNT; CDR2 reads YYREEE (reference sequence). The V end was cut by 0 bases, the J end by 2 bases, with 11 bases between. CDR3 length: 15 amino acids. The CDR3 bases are TGTGCCAGCAGCTTGGGGGCTATATTACAAGAGACCCAGTACTTC. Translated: CASSLGAILQETQYF.

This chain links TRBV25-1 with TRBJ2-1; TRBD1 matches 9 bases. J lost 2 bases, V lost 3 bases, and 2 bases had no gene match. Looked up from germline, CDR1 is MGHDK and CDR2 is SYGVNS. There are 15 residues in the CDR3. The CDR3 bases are TGTGCCAGCAGTGAGACAGGGGGACCCTACAATGAGCAGTTCTTC. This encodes CASSETGGPYNEQFF.

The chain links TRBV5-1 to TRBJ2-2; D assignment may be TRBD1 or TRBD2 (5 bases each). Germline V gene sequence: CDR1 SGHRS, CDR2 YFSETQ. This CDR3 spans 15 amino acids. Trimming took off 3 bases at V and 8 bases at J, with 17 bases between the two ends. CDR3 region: CASSSWDPSFGELFF. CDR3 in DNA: TGCGCCAGCAGCTCTTGGGACCCTTCTTTTGGGGAGCTGTTTTTT.

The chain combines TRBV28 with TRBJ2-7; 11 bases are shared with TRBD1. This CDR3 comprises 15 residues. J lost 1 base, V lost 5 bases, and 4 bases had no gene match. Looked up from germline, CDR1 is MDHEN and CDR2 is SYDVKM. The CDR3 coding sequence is TGTGCCAGCAGTACCGGGACAGGGGGGTCCTACGAGCAGTACTTC. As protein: CASSTGTGGSYEQYF.

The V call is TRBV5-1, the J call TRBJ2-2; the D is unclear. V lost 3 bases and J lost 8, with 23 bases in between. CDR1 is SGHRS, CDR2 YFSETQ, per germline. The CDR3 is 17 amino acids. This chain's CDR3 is CASSWAETDRPWGELFF. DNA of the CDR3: TGCGCCAGCAGCTGGGCCGAGACTGACCGTCCTTGGGGGGAGCTGTTTTTT.

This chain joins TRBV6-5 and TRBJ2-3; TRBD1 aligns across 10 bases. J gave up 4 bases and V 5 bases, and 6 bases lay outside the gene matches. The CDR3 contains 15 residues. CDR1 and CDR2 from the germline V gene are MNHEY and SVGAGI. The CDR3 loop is CASSAGTGDADTQYF. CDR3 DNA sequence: TGTGCCAGCAGTGCCGGGACAGGGGACGCAGATACGCAGTATTTT.

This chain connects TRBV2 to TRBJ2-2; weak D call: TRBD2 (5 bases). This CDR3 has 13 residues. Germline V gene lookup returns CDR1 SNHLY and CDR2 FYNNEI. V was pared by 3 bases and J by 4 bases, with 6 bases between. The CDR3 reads CASSEEATGELFF. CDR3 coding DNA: TGTGCCAGCAGTGAGGAGGCCACCGGGGAGCTGTTTTTT.

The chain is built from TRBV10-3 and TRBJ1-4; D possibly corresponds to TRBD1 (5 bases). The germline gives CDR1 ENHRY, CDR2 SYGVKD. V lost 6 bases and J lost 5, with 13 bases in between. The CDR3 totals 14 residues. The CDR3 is CAISPGTANEKLFF. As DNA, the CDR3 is TGTGCCATCAGCCCCGGGACGGCAAATGAAAAACTGTTTTTT.

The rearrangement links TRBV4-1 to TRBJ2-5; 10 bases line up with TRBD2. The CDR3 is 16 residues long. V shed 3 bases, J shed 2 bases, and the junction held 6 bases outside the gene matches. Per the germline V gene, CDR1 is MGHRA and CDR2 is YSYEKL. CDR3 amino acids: CASSQSGLAEQETQYF. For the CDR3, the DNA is TGCGCCAGCAGCCAGAGCGGACTAGCGGAGCAAGAGACCCAGTACTTC.

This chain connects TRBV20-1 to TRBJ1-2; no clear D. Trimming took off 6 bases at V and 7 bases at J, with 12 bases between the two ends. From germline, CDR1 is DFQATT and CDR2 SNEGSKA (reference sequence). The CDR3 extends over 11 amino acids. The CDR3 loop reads CSAQPTVGYTF. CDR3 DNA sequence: TGCAGTGCCCAGCCTACCGTTGGCTACACCTTC.

The CDR3: CASSLGGGVYNEQFF. CDR3 nucleotides: TGTGCCAGCAGCTTAGGGGGGGGCGTTTACAATGAGCAGTTCTTC. The rearrangement joins TRBV7-7 to TRBJ2-1, with D perhaps matching TRBD2 (7 bases). Trimming left V 1 base short and J 4 bases short, with 11 bases between. The CDR3 consists of 15 residues. Germline V gene data show CDR1 as SSHAT and CDR2 as FNYEAQ (reference sequence).

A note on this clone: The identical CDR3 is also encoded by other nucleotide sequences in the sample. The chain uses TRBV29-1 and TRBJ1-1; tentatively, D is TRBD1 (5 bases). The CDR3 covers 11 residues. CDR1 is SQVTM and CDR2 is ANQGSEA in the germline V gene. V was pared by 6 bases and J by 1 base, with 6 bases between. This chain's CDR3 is CSVGQNTEAFF. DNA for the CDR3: TGCAGCGTAGGACAGAACACTGAAGCTTTCTTT.

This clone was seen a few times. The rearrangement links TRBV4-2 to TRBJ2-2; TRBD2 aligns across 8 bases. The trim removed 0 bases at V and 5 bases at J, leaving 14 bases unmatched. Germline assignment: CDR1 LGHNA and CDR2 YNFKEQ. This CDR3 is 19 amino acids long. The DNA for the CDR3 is TGTGCCAGCAGCCAAGATTATGTGGGAGCGGGAGTAGGAACCGGGGAGCTGTTTTTT. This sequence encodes CASSQDYVGAGVGTGELFF.

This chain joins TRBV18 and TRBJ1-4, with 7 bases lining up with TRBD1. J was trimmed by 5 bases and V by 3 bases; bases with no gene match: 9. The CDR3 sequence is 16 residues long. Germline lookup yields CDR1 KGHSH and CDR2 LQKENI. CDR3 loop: CASSPGRGQPNEKLFF. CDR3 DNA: TGTGCCAGCTCACCGGGGAGGGGACAGCCAAATGAAAAACTGTTTTTT.